The clone carrying this T cell receptor beta chain was detected ten times or more. Its target is unknown. The lymph nodes were axillary draining lymph nodes from breast cancer patients. The CDR3 consists of 14 residues. Germline values: CDR1 MGHRA, CDR2 YSYEKL. Trimming cost V 4 bases and J 8 bases, with 15 bases left between them. TCRdb independently ran MiXCR on the multiplex PCR reads; one entry per CDR3 protein. The sample shows around 100,000 distinct CDR3 sequences, roughly 20% of them seen only once. This specimen belongs to a study of breast tumors, draining lymph nodes, adjacent tissues. Study outcomes and limitations: The lymph node origin of tumor T cells was framed as consistent with a hypothesis, not demonstrated.

The receptor's source is a female donor with breast cancer. Some clones in this sample may be carry-over from other donors' samples. The sample comprised axillary lymph node tissue. The chain has TRBV4-1 and TRBJ2-1; D remains unclear. The CDR3, as DNA: TGCGCCAGCAGCCCCGGAAGTAGCCGAGATGAGCAGTTCTTC. Residues: CASSPGSSRDEQFF.